This T cell receptor (beta chain) was found in a study of control samples from healthy donors and cancer patients. The CDR3 runs to 15 residues. Trimming shortened V by 2 bases and J by 4 bases, and 12 bases separated the two germline ends. Per germline, CDR1 MNHNY and CDR2 SVGAGI (reference sequence). The data were produced by immunoSEQ multiplex PCR, yet TCRdb's version contains in-frame clones alone and is incomplete. The sample shows more than 75,000 clones, roughly 80% of them seen only once. This chain uses TRBV6-6 with TRBJ1-3, with D tentatively TRBD1 (6 bases). Sequencing was done on a sample of PBMCs. The TCR was taken from a man aged 70-80 years with lung cancer. CDR3 sequence: CASSYRTGLGNTIYF. The DNA of the CDR3 is TGTGCCAGCAGTTACCGAACAGGGTTAGGAAACACCATATATTTT.